These 3 T cell receptor beta chains were sequenced from one sample in a study of blood T cell repertoires in COVID-19. Sequencing used immunoSEQ multiplex PCR; TCRdb keeps in-frame clones, though not all of them. This table holds 200,000 to 300,000 clones, less than 90% found once. Sequencing input: peripheral blood. These receptors originate from a man aged 60 to 69 with acute or convalescent COVID-19.

The rearrangement joins TRBV6-2 or TRBV6-3 to TRBJ1-3; D unclear. CDR1 and CDR2 (germline): MNHEY, SVGEGT. V lost 0 bases to trimming and J lost 1 base, with 7 bases between them. The CDR3 covers 15 residues. The CDR3 DNA is TGTGCCAGCAGTTACTCCCGAGGATCTGGAAACACCATATATTTT. Its protein product is CASSYSRGSGNTIYF.

The CDR3 loop reads CASSPFQGPRETQYF. In DNA, the CDR3 is TGTGCCAGCAGCCCCTTTCAGGGGCCGAGGGAGACCCAGTACTTC. The chain is built from TRBV7-6 and TRBJ2-5, with D maybe TRBD1 (6 bases). Germline V gene data show CDR1 as SGHVS and CDR2 as FNYEAQ. The V end was cut by 5 bases, the J end by 5 bases, with 18 bases between. This CDR3 region has 15 residues. The full variable domain, rest sourced from reference TRBV7-6 and TRBJ2-5, is GAGVSQSPRYKVTKRGQDVALRCDPISGHVSLYWYRQALGQGPEFLTYFNYEAQQDKSGLPNDRFSAERPEGSISTLTIQRTEQRDSAMYRCASSPFQGPRETQYFGPGTRLLVL.

The V gene is TRBV28, the J gene TRBJ1-1; 7 nucleotides match TRBD1. Germline V CDR1 and CDR2: MDHEN, SYDVKM. CDR3 length: 13 amino acids. V lost 4 bases, J lost 4 bases, and 3 bases stayed unmatched. The CDR3: CASSYSGGTEAFF. For the CDR3, the DNA is TGTGCCAGCAGTTACTCAGGGGGCACTGAAGCTTTCTTT.